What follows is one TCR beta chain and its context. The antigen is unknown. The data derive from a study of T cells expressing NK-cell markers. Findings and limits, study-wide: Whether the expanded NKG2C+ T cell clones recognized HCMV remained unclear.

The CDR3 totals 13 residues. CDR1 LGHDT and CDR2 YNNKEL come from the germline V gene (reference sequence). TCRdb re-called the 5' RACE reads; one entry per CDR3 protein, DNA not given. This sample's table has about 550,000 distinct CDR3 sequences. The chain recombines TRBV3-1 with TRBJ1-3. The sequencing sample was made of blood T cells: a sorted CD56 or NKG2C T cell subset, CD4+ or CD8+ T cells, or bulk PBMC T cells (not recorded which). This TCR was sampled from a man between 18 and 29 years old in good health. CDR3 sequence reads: CASSQEDGNTIYF.